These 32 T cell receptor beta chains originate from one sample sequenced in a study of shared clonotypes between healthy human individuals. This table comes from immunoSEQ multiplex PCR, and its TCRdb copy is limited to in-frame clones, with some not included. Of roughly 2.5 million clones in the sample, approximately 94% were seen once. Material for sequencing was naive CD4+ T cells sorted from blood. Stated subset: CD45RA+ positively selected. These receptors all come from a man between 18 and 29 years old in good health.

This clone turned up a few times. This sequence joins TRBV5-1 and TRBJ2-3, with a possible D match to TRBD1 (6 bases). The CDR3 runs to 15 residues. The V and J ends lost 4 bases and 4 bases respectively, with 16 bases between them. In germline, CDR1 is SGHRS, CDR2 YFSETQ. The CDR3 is CASSRNTGFSDTQYF. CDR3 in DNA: TGCGCCAGCAGCCGGAATACAGGGTTCTCAGATACGCAGTATTTT. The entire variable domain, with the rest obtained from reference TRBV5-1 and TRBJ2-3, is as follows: KAGVTQTPRYLIKTRGQQVTLSCSPISGHRSVSWYQQTPGQGLQFLFEYFSETQRNKGNFPGRFSGRQFSNSRSEMNVSTLELGDSALYLCASSRNTGFSDTQYFGPGTRLTVL.

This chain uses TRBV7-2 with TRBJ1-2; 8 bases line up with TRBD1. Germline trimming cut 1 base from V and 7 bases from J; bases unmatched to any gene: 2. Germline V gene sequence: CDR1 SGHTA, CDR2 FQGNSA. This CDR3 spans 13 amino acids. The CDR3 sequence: CASSLGTGIGYTF. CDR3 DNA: TGTGCCAGCAGCTTAGGGACAGGGATTGGCTACACCTTC.

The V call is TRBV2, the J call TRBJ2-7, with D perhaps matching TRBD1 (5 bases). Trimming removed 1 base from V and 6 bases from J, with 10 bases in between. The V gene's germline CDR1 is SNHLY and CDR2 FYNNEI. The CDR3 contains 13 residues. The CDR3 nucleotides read TGTGCCAGCAGTGAAGAACAAGGGGTCGAGCAGTACTTC. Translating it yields CASSEEQGVEQYF.

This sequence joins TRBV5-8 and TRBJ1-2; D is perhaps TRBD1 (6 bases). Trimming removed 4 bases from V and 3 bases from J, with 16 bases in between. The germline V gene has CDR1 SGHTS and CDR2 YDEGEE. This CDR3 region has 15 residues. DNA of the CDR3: TGTGCCAGCAGCGACCCGGGAAAGGGGGACTATGGCTACACCTTC. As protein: CASSDPGKGDYGYTF.

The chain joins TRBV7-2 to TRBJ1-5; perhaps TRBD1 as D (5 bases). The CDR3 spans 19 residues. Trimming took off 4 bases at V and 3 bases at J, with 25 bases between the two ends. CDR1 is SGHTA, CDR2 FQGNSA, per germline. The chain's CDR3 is CASSSGLTNPGPFNQPQHF. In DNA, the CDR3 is TGTGCCAGCAGCTCCGGTCTTACGAACCCGGGACCGTTCAATCAGCCCCAGCATTTT.

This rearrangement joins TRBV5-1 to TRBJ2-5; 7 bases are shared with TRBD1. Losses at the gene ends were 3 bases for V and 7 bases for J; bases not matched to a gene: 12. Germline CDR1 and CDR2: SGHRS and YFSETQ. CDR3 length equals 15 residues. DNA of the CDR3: TGCGCCAGCAGCTCGACGGGACAGTTCTCGGTGACCCAGTACTTC. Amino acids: CASSSTGQFSVTQYF.

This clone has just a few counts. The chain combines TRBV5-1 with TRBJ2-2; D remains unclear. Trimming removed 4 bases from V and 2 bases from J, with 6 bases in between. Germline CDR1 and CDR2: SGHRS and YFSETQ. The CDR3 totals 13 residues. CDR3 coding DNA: TGCGCCAGCAGCCAAATAAACACCGGGGAGCTGTTTTTT. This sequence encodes CASSQINTGELFF.

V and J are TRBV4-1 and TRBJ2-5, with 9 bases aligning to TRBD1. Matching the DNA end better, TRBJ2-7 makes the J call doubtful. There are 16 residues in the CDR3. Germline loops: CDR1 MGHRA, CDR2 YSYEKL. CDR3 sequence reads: CASSQDLGQGIYEQYF. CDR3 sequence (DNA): TGCGCCAGCAGCCAAGATTTGGGACAGGGAATCTACGAGCAGTACTTC.

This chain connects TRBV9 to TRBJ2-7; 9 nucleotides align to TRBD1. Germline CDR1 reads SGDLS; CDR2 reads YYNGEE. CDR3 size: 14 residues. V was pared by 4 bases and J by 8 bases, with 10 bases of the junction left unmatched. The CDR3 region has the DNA TGTGCCAGCAGCCCTTCTGGACAGGGGCTAAAGCAGTACTTC. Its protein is CASSPSGQGLKQYF.

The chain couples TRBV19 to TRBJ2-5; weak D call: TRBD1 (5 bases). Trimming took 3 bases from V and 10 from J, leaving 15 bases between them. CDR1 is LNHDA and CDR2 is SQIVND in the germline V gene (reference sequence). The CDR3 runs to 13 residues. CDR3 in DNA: TGTGCCAGTAGTATTCCTCCTTCAGGGAACCAGTACTTC. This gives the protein CASSIPPSGNQYF.

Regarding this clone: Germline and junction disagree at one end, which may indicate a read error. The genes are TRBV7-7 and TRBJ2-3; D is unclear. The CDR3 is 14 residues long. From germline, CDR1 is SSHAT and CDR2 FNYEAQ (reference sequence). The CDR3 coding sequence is TGTGCTAGCAGCTTAGGTTTACCCACAGATACGCAGTATTTT. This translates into CASSLGLPTDTQYF.

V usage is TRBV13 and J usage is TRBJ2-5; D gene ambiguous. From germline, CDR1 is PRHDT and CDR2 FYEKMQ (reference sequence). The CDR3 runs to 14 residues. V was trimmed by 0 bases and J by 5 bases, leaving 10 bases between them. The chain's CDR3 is CASSLGQLVETQYF. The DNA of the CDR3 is TGTGCCAGCAGCTTAGGGCAGCTTGTGGAGACCCAGTACTTC.

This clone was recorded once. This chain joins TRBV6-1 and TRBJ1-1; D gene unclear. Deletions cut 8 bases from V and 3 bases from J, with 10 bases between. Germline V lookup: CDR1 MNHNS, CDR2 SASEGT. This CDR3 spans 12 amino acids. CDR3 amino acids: CASVPDYTEAFF. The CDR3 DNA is TGTGCCAGCGTCCCGGACTACACTGAAGCTTTCTTT.

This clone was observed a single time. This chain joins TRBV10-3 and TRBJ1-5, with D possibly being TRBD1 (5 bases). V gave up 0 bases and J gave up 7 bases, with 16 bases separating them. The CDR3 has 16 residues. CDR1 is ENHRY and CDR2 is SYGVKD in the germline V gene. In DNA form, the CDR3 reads TGTGCCATCAGTGAGTCTGACAGAGGAATAAACCAGCCCCAGCATTTT. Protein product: CAISESDRGINQPQHF.

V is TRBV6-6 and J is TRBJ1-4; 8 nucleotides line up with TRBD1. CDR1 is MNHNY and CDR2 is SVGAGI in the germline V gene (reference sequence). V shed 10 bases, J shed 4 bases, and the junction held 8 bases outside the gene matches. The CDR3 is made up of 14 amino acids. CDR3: CATRGRGDNEKLFF. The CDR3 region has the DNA TGTGCCACCAGGGGGCGGGGAGATAATGAAAAACTGTTTTTT.

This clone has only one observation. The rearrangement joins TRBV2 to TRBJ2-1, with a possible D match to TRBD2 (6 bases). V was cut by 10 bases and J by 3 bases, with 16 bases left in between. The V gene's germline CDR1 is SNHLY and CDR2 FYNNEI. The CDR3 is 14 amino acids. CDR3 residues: CAITGRSLYNEQFF. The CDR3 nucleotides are TGTGCCATTACCGGGAGATCTCTCTACAATGAGCAGTTCTTC. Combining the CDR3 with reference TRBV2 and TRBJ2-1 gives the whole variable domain EPEVTQTPSHQVTQMGQEVILRCVPISNHLYFYWYRQILGQKVEFLVSFYNNEISEKSEIFDDQFSVERPDGSNFTLKIRSTKLEDSAMYFCAITGRSLYNEQFFGPGTRLTVL.

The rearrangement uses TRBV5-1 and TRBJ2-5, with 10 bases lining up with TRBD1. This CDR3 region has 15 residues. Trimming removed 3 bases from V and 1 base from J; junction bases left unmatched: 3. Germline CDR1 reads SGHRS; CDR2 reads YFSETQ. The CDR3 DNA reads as TGCGCCAGCAGCTACCGGACAGGGGGCCAAGAGACCCAGTACTTC. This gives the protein CASSYRTGGQETQYF.

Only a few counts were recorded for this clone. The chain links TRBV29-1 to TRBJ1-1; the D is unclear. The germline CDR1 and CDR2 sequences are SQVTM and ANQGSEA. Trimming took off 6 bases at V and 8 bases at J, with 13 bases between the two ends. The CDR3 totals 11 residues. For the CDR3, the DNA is TGCAGCGTAACAGCGACTGTGGAAGCTTTCTTT. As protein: CSVTATVEAFF.

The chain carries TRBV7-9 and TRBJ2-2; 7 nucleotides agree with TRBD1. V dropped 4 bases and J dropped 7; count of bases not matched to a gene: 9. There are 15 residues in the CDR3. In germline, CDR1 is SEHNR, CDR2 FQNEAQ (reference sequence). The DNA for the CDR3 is TGTGCCAGCAGCTACGCGACAGGGTGGGTCGGGGAGCTGTTTTTT. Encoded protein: CASSYATGWVGELFF.

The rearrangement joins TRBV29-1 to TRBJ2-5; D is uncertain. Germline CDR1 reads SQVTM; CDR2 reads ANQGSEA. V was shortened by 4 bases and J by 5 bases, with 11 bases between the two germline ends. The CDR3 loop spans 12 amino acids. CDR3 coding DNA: TGCAGCGTTGTAGAGGCAACCGAGACCCAGTACTTC. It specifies CSVVEATETQYF.

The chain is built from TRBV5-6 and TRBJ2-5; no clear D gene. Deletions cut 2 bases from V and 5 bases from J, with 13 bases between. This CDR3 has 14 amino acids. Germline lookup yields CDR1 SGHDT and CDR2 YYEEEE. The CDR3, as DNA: TGTGCCAGCAGCTTACAAGTAATTTGGGAGACCCAGTACTTC. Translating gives CASSLQVIWETQYF.

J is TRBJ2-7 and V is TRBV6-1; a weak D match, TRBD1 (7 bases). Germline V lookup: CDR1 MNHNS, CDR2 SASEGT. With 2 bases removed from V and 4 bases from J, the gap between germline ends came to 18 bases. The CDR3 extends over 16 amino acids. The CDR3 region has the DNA TGTGCCAGCAGTGAAATCGGCGCAGGGGGGATATACGAGCAGTACTTC. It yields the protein CASSEIGAGGIYEQYF.

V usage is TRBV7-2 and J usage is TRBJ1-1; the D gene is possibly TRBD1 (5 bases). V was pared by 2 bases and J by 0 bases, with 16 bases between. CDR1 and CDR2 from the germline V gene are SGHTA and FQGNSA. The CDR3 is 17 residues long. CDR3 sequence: CASSLNPSAGLNTEAFF. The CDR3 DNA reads TGTGCCAGCAGCTTAAATCCTTCGGCAGGGCTGAACACTGAAGCTTTCTTT. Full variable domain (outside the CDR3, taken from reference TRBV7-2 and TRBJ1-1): GAGVSQSPSNKVTEKGKDVELRCDPISGHTALYWYRQSLGQGLEFLIYFQGNSAPDKSGLPSDRFSAERTGGSVSTLTIQRTQQEDSAVYLCASSLNPSAGLNTEAFFGQGTRLTVV.

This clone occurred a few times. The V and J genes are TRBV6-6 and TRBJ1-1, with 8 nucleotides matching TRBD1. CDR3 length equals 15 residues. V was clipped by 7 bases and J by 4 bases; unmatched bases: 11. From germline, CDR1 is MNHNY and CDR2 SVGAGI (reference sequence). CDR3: CASIRKQGESTEAFF. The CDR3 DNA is TGTGCCAGCATCAGAAAACAGGGGGAGTCCACTGAAGCTTTCTTT.

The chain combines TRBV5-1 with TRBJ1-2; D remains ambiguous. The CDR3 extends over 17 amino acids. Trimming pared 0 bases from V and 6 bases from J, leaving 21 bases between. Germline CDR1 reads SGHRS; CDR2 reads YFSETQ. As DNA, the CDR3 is TGCGCCAGCAGCTTGGCCCTCTCGGGGAAGGTCTTGAATGGCTACACCTTC. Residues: CASSLALSGKVLNGYTF.

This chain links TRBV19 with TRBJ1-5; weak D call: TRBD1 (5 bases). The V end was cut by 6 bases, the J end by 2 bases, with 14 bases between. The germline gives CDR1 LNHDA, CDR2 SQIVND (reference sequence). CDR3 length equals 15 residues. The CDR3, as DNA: TGTGCCAGTAGGGGCAGGGAAGGGGGCAATCAGCCCCAGCATTTT. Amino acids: CASRGREGGNQPQHF.

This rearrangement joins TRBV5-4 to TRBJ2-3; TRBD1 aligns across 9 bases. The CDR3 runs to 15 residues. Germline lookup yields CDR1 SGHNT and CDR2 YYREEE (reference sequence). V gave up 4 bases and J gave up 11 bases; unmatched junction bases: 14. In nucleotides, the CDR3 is TGTGCCAGCAGCGACAGGGGGGCCGTCGGATACGAGCAGTATTTT. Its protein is CASSDRGAVGYEQYF.

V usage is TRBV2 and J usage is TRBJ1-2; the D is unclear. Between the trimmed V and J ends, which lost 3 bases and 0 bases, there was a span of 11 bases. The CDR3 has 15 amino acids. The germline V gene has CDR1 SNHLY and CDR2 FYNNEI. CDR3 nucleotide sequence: TGTGCCAGCAGTGAGTCGGGGATAGCTAACTATGGCTACACCTTC. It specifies CASSESGIANYGYTF.

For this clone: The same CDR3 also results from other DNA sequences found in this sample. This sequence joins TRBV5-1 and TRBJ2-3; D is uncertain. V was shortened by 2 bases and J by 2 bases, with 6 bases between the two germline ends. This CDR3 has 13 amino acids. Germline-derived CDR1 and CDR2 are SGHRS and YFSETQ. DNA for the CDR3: TGCGCCAGCAGCTTTGGTAACACAGATACGCAGTATTTT. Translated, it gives CASSFGNTDTQYF.

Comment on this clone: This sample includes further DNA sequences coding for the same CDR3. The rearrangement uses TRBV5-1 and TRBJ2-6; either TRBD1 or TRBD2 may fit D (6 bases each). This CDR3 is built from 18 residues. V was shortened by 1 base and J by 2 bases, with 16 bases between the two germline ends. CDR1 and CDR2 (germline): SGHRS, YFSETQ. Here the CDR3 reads CASSLSPSGGPGANVLTF. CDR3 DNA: TGCGCCAGCAGCTTGTCGCCCTCCGGGGGCCCTGGGGCCAACGTCCTGACTTTC.

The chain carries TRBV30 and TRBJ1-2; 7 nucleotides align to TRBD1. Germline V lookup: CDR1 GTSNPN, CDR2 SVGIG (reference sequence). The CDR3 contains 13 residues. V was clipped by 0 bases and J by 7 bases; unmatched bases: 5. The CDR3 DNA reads TGTGCCTGGAGTGTACTACAGGGGACTGGCTACACCTTC. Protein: CAWSVLQGTGYTF.

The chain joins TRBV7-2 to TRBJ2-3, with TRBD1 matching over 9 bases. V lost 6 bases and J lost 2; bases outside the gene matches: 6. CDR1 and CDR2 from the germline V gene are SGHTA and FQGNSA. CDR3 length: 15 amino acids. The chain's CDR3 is CASREQGALTDTQYF. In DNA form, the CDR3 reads TGTGCCAGCAGGGAACAGGGGGCCCTCACAGATACGCAGTATTTT. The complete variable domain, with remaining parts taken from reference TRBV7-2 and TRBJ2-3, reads GAGVSQSPSNKVTEKGKDVELRCDPISGHTALYWYRQSLGQGLEFLIYFQGNSAPDKSGLPSDRFSAERTGGSVSTLTIQRTQQEDSAVYLCASREQGALTDTQYFGPGTRLTVL.